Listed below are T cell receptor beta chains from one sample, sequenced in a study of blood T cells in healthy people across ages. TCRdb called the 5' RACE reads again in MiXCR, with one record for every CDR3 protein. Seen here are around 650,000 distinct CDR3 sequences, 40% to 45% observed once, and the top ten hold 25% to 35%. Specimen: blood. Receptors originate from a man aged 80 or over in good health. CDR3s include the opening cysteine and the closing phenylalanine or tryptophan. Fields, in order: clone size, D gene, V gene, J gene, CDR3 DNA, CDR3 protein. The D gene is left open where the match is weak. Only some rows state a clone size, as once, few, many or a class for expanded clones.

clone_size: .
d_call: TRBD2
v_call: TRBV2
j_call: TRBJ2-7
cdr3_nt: TGTGCCGGCAGTAGGGGACTAGCGTACAATGAGCAGTACTTC
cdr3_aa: CAGSRGLAYNEQYF

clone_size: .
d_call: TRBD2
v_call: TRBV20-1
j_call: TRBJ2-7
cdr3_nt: TGCAGTGCGCCTCCCGGGACTAACTACGAGCAGTACTTC
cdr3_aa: CSAPPGTNYEQYF

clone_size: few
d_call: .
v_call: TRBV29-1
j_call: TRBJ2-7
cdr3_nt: TGCAGCGTTGATGTGGGGCTCTTTAACGAGCAGTACTTC
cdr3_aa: CSVDVGLFNEQYF

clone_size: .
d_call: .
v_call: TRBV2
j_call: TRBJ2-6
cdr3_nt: TGTGCCAGCATCTATTCAGGTTACCTCTCTGGGGCCAACGTCCTGACTTTC
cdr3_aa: CASIYSGYLSGANVLTF

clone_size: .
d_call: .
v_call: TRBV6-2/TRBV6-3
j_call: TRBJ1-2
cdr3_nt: TGTGCCAGCAGTGAGCCATATCGATATGGTTACACCTTC
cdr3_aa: CASSEPYRYGYTF

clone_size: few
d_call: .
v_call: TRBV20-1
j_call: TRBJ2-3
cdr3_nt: TGCAGTGTAATCCGCGTCCTCACAGATACGCAGTATTTT
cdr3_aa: CSVIRVLTDTQYF

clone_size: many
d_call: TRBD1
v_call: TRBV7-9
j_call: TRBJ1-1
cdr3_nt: TGTGCCAGCAGCCTCAGTAACCGGGACAGGGGGCGCGACGGCACTGAAGCTTTCTTT
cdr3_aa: CASSLSNRDRGRDGTEAFF

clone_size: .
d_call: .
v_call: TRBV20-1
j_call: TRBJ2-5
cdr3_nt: TGCAGTGCTAGAGTAGACGGGGGAAAAGAGACCCAGTACTTC
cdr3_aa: CSARVDGGKETQYF

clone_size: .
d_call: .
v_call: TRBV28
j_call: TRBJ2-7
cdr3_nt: TGTGCCAGCAGAAAGACAGGAACTAGCTCCTACGAGCAGTACTTC
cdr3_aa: CASRKTGTSSYEQYF

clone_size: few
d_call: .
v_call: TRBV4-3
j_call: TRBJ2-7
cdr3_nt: TGCGCCAGCAGCCAGTTCACTGACCAAGCTCTCGAGCAGTACTTC
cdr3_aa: CASSQFTDQALEQYF

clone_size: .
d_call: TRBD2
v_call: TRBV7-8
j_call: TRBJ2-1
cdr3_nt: TGTGCCAGCAGCTTCCTAGCTAGCGGGATAACGACCAATGAGCAGTTCTTC
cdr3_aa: CASSFLASGITTNEQFF

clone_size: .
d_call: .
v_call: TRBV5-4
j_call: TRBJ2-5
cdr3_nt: TGTGCCAGCAGCCCGGAAGGGGGGAGTGAGACCCAGTACTTC
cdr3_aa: CASSPEGGSETQYF

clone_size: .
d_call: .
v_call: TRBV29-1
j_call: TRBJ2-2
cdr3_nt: TGCAGCGGAGGGGGGGGAAACACCGGGGAGCTGTTTTTT
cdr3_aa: CSGGGGNTGELFF

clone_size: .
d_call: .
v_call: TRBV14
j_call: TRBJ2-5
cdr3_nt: TGTGCCAGCAGCCAAGATTTCAGGGAGACCCAGTACTTC
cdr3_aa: CASSQDFRETQYF

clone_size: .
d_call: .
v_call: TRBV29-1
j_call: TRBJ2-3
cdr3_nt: TGCAGCGTTCGGGGTCTGGGCACAGATACGCAGTATTTT
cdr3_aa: CSVRGLGTDTQYF

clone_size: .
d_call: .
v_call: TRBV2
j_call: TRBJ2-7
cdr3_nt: TGTGCCAGCGGGAACGTCCCAAGGGGCGAGCAGTACTTC
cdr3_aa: CASGNVPRGEQYF

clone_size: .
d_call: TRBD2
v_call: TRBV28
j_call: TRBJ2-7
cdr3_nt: TGTGCCAGCAGTTCGACTAGCGGAAGCTCCTACAATGAGCAGTACTTC
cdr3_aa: CASSSTSGSSYNEQYF

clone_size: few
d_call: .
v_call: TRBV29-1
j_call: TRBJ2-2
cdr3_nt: TGCAGCGTTGAAGATGAGGGGGTCACCGGGGAGCTGTTTTTT
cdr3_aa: CSVEDEGVTGELFF

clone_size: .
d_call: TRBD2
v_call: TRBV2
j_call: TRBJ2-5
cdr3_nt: TGTGCCAGCAGGGCGGGGGGGCCGTACAATGAGCAGTACTTC
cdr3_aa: CASRAGGPYNEQYF

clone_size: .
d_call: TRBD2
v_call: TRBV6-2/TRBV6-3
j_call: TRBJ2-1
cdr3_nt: TGTGCCAGCAGTACTCTTAGCGGGAGGGGCTATGAGCAGTTCTTC
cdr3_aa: CASSTLSGRGYEQFF

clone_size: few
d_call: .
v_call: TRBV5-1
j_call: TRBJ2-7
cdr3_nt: TGCGCCAGCAGCTTCTCTTACAGGGAGGACTACGAGCAGTACTTC
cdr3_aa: CASSFSYREDYEQYF

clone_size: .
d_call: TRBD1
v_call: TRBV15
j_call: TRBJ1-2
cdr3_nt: TGTGCCACCAGCAGAGACAAACAGGGGAACGGCTACACCTTC
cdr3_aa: CATSRDKQGNGYTF

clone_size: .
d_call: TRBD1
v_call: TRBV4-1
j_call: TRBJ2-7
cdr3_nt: TGCGCCAGCAGCCCCCGACAGGGTGGCTACAATGAGCAGTACTTC
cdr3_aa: CASSPRQGGYNEQYF

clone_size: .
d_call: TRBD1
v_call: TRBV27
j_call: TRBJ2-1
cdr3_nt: TGTGCCAGCAGTTGGAGCCGGGACAGGGTGATGAATGAGCAGTTCTTC
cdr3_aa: CASSWSRDRVMNEQFF

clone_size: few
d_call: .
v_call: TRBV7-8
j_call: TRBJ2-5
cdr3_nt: TGTGCCAGCAGCCAGAGACAGGGGAGGGAGGAGACCCAGTACTTC
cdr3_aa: CASSQRQGREETQYF

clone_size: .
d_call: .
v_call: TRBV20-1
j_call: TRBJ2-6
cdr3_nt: TGCAGTGGTCGGCCTGGGGCTGGGGCCAACGTCCTGACTTTC
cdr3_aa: CSGRPGAGANVLTF

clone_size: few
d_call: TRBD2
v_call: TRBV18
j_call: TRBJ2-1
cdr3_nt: TGTGCCAGCTCCCCTCAGGGAGCGGGGTATTACAATGAGCAGTTCTTC
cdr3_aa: CASSPQGAGYYNEQFF

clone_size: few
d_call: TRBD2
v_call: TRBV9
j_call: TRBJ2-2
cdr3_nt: TGTGCCAGCAGCCCCAGACTAGCGGGAACCACCGGGGAGCTGTTTTTT
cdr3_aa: CASSPRLAGTTGELFF

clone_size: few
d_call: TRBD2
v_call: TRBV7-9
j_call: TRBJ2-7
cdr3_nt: TGTGCCAGCAGCCTCGCGGGGGGAGACAATGAGCAGTACTTC
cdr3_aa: CASSLAGGDNEQYF

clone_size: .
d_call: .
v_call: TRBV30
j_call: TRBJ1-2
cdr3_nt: TGTGCCTGGAGTTCCAACACCCGGAGGTATGGCTACACCTTC
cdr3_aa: CAWSSNTRRYGYTF

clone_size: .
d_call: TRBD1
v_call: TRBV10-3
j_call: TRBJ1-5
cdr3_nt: TGTGCCATCAGTGACGGGACAGGGTTTGGTCAGCCCCAGCATTTT
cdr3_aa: CAISDGTGFGQPQHF

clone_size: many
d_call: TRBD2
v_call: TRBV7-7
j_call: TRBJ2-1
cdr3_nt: TGTGCTAGCAGCTCAAGCGGGAGGGCGGAAAATGAGCAGTTCTTC
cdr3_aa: CASSSSGRAENEQFF

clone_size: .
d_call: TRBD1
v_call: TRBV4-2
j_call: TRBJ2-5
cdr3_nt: TGTGCCAGCAGCCCCCGGACAGGGGGCGTTGTCAATGAGCAGTACTTC
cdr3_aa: CASSPRTGGVVNEQYF

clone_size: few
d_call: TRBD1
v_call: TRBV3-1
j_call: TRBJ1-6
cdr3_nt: TGTGCCAGCAGCCAAGAAGGATACAGGGGTAATTCACCCCTCCACTTT
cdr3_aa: CASSQEGYRGNSPLHF

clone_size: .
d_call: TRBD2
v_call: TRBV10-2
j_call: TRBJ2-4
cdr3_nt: TGCGCCAGCAATGCGACTAGCGGGAGTTCGGGAAACATTCAGTACTTC
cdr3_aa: CASNATSGSSGNIQYF

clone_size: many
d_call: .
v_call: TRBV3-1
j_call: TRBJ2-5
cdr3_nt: TGTGCCAGCAGTCCTAGCGAGGGCGAGACCCAGTACTTC
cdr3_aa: CASSPSEGETQYF

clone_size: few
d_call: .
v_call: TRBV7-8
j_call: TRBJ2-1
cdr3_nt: TGTGCCAGCAGCTTAGTAGTTTACGGGGCCACAAGTAATGAGCAGTTCTTC
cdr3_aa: CASSLVVYGATSNEQFF

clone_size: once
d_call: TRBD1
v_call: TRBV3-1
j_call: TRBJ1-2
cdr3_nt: TGTGCCGGCAGCCGACAGGGGGCGAATCGCTATGGCTACACCTTC
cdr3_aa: CAGSRQGANRYGYTF

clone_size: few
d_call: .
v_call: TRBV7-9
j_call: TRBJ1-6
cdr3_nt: TGTGCCAGCAGCGTTCAAAACAGTTCACCCCTCCACTTT
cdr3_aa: CASSVQNSSPLHF

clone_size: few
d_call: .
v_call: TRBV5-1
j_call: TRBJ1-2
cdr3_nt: TGCGCCAGCAGCGTAGGACACCTTAGCTATGGCTACACCTTC
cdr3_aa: CASSVGHLSYGYTF

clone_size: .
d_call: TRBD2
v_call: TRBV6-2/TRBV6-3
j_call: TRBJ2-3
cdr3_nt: TGTGCCAGCAGTGACCCGCTAGCGGGAGGAACCCCAGATACGCAGTATTTT
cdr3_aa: CASSDPLAGGTPDTQYF

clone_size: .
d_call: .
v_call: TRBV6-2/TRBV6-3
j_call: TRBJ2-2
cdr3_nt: TGTGTCAGCAGTTATACGGGGAAAACCGGGGAGCTGTTTTTT
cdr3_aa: CVSSYTGKTGELFF